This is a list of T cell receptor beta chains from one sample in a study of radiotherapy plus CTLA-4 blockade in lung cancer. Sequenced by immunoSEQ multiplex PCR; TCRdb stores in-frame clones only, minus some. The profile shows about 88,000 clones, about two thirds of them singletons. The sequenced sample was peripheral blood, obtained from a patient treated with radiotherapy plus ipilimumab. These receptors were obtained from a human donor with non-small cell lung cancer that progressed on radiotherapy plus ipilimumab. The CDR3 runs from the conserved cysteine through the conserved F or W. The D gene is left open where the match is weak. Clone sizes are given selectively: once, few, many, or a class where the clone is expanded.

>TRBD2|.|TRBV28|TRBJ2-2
TGTGCCAGCAGCCCTGACGGAGGAACGGGACTACCCGGGGAGCTGTTTTTT
CASSPDGGTGLPGELFF
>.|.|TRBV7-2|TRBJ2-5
TGTGCCAGCAGCGTCACCGCAAGGGAGAACGAGTACTTC
CASSVTARENEYF
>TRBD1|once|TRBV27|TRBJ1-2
TGTGCCAGCAGTTTTGGCCCCCGGGACAGGGTCTATGGCTACACCTTC
CASSFGPRDRVYGYTF
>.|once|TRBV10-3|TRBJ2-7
TGTGCCATCAGTGGCGAGGGGCAGGGGAACGGCGAGCAGTACTTC
CAISGEGQGNGEQYF
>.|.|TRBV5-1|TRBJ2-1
TGCGCCAGCAATCCTCCTAGTAACTACAATGAGCAGTTCTTC
CASNPPSNYNEQFF
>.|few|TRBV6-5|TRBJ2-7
TGTGCCAGCAGTCCTGGGGACTACGAGCAGTACTTC
CASSPGDYEQYF
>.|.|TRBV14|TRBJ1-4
TGTGCCAGCAGCCACAGGGCAACTAATGAAAAACTGTTTTTT
CASSHRATNEKLFF
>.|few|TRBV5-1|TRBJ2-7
TGCGCCAGCAGCTTGGGGGCAGAGTACGAGCAGTACTTC
CASSLGAEYEQYF
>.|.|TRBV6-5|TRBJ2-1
TGTGCCAGCAGCCTCATCAATGAGCAGTTCTTC
CASSLINEQFF
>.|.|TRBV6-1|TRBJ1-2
TGTGCCAGCAGTGCAACGGGGGCAAACTATGGCTACACCTTC
CASSATGANYGYTF
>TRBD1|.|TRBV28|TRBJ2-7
TGTGCCAGCAGTACTCCGGGACAGGGGAGATACGAGCAGTACTTC
CASSTPGQGRYEQYF
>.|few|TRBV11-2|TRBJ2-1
TGTGCCAGCAGCTTTTCCAGGGATTACAATGAGCAGTTCTTC
CASSFSRDYNEQFF
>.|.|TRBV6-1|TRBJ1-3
TGTGCCAGCAGTGAAATAGGGCTCCGGGAAGTTAGAAACACCATATATTTT
CASSEIGLREVRNTIYF
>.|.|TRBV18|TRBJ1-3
TGTGCCAGCTCACCACAGGGTTTAAATAAAGGAAACACCATATATTTT
CASSPQGLNKGNTIYF
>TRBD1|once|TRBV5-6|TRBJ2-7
TGTGCCAGCAGCTTGGGACAGGGGGCCGGGTGGTACTTC
CASSLGQGAGWYF
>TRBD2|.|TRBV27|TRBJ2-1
TGTGCCAGCAGTTTAGGAGCTAGCGGGCGGACCATTGGGACTGGGCAGTTCTTC
CASSLGASGRTIGTGQFF
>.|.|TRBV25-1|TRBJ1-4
TGTGCCAGCCGACCAACAGACCCCAACAGGGAAAAACTGTTTTTT
CASRPTDPNREKLFF
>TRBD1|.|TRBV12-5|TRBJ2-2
TGTGCTAGTGGTTTGATGACAGGGGGCGCGGGCACCGGGGAGCTGTTTTTT
CASGLMTGGAGTGELFF
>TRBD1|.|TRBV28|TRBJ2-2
TGTGCCAGCAGTTCTCCGGACAGGTGGAACACCGGGGAGCTGTTTTTT
CASSSPDRWNTGELFF
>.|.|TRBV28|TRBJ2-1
TGTGCCAGCGGCAACAATGAGCAGTTCTTC
CASGNNEQFF
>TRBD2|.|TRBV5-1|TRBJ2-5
TGCGCCAGCAGCCTGGGGCCGCTAGCGGGGGGGCAAGGAGAGACCCAGTACTTC
CASSLGPLAGGQGETQYF
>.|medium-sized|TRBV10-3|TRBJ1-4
TGTGCCATCAGTGAGCCGCGGAATGAAAAACTGTTTTTT
CAISEPRNEKLFF
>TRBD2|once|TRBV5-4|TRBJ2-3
TGTGCCAGCAGCCCCGGGCGGGGGGGGGACACAGATACGCAGTATTTT
CASSPGRGGDTDTQYF
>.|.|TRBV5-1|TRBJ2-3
TGCGCCAGCACCCCCGGACGGGTCCAAGATACGCAGTATTTT
CASTPGRVQDTQYF
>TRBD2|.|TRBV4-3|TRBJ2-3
TGCGCCAGCAGTCGATCTAGCGGGAGGTCAGATACGCAGTATTTT
CASSRSSGRSDTQYF
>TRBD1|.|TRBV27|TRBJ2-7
TGTGCCAGCAGTTTTGGGACAGGGGGTCTCGAGCAGTACTTC
CASSFGTGGLEQYF
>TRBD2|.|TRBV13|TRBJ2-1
TGTGCCAGCCGCAGTTCCACGGGAGGACGACCCTCTAGCTCCTACAATGAGCAGTTCTTC
CASRSSTGGRPSSSYNEQFF
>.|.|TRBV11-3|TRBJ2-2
TGTGCCAGCAGCTTACTAAGGGACACCGGGGAGCTGTTTTTT
CASSLLRDTGELFF
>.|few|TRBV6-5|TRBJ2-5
TGTGCCAGCAGCTCAGCGGGCGACATAGAGACCCAGTACTTC
CASSSAGDIETQYF
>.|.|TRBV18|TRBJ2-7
TGTGCCAGCTCACCAGCCCAGGGAATTAAGAACGAGTACTTC
CASSPAQGIKNEYF
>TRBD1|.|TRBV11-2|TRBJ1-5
TGTGCCAGCAGCCCGGGACAGGGTAGTTATCAGCCCCAGCATTTT
CASSPGQGSYQPQHF